This T cell receptor (beta chain) was observed in a study of blood T cell repertoires in COVID-19. Background on the study: Acute and convalescent COVID-19 samples came from the United States, Italy and Spain. Nucleic acid was either cDNA or gDNA, and it came from T cells, B-cell-depleted T cells, or PBMCs.

Authors' analysis steps: Estimation of nucleated cell counts was performed using reference gene primer amplification. Assay: immunoSEQ multiplex PCR; the TCRdb copy retains only in-frame clones and omits some. V and J calls and clone size follow that table, whereas D and trimming were derived from the DNA. The sample lists fewer than 130,000 clones; roughly 80% were seen once. The CDR3 is 12 amino acids. V was clipped by 6 bases and J by 5 bases, with 10 bases between them. CDR1 and CDR2 (germline): LGHDT, YNNKEL (reference sequence). Sequenced: peripheral blood. The chain recombines TRBV3-1 (or the pseudogene TRBV3-2) with TRBJ1-1; D is possibly TRBD1 (5 bases). The receptor's source is a man between 65 and 80 years old with active or convalescent COVID-19. The CDR3 sequence is CASRIRGTEAFF. In DNA form, the CDR3 reads TGTGCCAGCAGAATAAGGGGAACTGAAGCTTTCTTT.